The T cell receptor beta chain described here comes from a study of T cells in Graves' hyperthyroidism and ophthalmopathy. Note on this clonotype: Antigen specificity is unknown.

Germline values: CDR1 MNHNS, CDR2 SASEGT. This CDR3 has 14 amino acids. J lost 5 bases, V lost 3 bases, and 4 bases had no gene match. General study points: Ophthalmopathy, as predicted by the model, came a median approximately 6.5 months after the prediction. Among clonotypes expanded in thyroid above 0.001, most were also found in blood.

The study defined stable Graves' hyperthyroidism as no ophthalmopathy progression within 18 months. Diagnostic decisions used clinical symptoms, serum thyroxine and TRAb, thyroid ultrasound and orbital computed tomography. Researchers took RNA transcripts and amplified the TCR beta CDR3 regions from them. The study used the HTBI primer set for a first-round RT-PCR of the TCR CDR3. TCRdb re-called the multiplex PCR reads with MiXCR, one entry per CDR3 protein. The sample includes a few hundred thousand distinct CDR3 sequences, 15% of them seen just once. The specimen was blood. The chain has TRBV6-1 and TRBJ2-1; 7 bases fit TRBD2. The receptor comes from a woman aged 30 to 39 with Graves' hyperthyroidism. CDR3 DNA: TGTGCCAGCAGTGAGGGGCGGGAGAACAATGAGCAGTTCTTC. Translated, it gives CASSEGRENNEQFF.